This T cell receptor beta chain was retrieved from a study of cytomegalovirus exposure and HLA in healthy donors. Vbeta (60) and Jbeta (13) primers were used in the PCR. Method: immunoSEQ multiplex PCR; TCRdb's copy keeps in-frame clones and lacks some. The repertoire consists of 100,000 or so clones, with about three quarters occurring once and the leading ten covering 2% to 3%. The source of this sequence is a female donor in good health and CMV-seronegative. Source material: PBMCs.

CDR3 in amino acids: CASSLDRTGGSYEQYF. DNA for the CDR3: TGTGCCAGCAGCTTAGATCGGACAGGGGGTTCCTACGAGCAGTACTTC. The genes are TRBV7-4 and TRBJ2-7; 10 bases align to TRBD1. V lost 1 base and J lost 1; bases outside the gene matches: 4. The V gene's germline CDR1 is SGHVT and CDR2 SQSDAQ. The CDR3 length is 16 residues.